This T cell receptor beta chain was profiled in a study of T-cell reconstitution after alpha-beta-depleted transplantation in children. Using unique molecular identifiers, the investigators prepared the TCRbeta library. TCRdb analysed the PCR reads with MiXCR anew, one entry per CDR3 protein. The sample contains fewer than 700,000 distinct CDR3 sequences, 20% to 25% of which appear only once. CDR1 is MNHEY and CDR2 is SVGAGI in the germline V gene. J lost 8 bases, V lost 0 bases, and 6 bases had no gene match. The CDR3 sequence is 16 residues long. The receptor comes from a boy in the first two years of life who had a stem cell transplant for acute myeloid leukemia, so the T cells may come from the graft donor. Sequenced here: PBMCs, mostly from graft donor cells, sampled 360 days after TCRalphabeta/CD19-depleted stem cell transplant. V and J are TRBV6-5 and TRBJ1-6, with 8 bases identical to TRBD1. DNA for the CDR3: TGTGCCAGCAGTTACTCGTCGGACAGGGATGATTCACCCCTCCACTTT. Its translation: CASSYSSDRDDSPLHF.